Sequencing of this T cell receptor (beta chain) was carried out in a study of cytomegalovirus exposure and HLA in healthy donors. TCRdb's copy holds only in-frame clones and misses some; the assay was immunoSEQ multiplex PCR. Among 200,000 to 250,000 clones listed, around nine tenths were seen once. The germline CDR1 and CDR2 sequences are SGHNT and YYREEE (reference sequence). The CDR3 extends over 15 amino acids. V lost 3 bases to trimming and J lost 1 base; unmatched junction nucleotides: 6. Sample: PBMCs. The sequence came from a young woman in good health and CMV-seropositive. The genes are TRBV5-4 and TRBJ2-7, with 8 bases identical to TRBD1. CDR3 nucleotide sequence: TGTGCCAGCAGCTGGGGGCAGGGGGCGTCCTACGAGCAGTACTTC. Its translation: CASSWGQGASYEQYF.